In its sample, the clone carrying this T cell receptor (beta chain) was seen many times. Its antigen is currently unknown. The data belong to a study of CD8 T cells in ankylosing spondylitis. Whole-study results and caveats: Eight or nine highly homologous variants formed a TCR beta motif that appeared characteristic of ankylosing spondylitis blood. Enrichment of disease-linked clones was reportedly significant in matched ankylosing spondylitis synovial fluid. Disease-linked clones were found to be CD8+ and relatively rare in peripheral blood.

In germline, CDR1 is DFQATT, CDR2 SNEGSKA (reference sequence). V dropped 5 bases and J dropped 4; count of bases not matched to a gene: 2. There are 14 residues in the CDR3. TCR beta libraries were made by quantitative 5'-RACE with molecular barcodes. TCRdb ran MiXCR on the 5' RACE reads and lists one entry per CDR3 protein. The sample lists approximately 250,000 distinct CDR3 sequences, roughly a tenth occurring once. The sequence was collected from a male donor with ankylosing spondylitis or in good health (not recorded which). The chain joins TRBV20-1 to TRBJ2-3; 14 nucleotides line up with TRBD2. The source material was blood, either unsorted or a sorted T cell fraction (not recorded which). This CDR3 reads CSARTSGRPDTQYF. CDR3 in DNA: TGCAGTGCTCGGACTAGCGGGAGGCCAGATACGCAGTATTTT.